This T cell receptor (beta chain) was identified in a study of cytomegalovirus exposure and HLA in healthy donors. Study-level points and caveats: On later analysis, the bulk of CMV-associated TCR beta chains appeared to be HLA-restricted.

V lost 4 bases and J lost 5, with 14 bases in between. This CDR3 is built from 15 residues. From germline, CDR1 is MGHRA and CDR2 YSYEKL. Only a few counts were recorded for this clone. The antigen remains unidentified. The PCR was carried out with 60 Vbeta primers and 13 Jbeta primers. Clones were sequenced by immunoSEQ multiplex PCR, and TCRdb holds only the in-frame ones, with some missing. This repertoire shows about 82,000 clones, 70% to 80% found once; its top ten account for approximately 3.2%. This chain joins TRBV4-1 and TRBJ1-4, with D possibly matching TRBD1 (6 bases). The sequence derives from a man aged 50 or older in good health and CMV-seronegative. Source material: PBMCs. The CDR3, as DNA: TGCGCCAGCAGCCCCCGAGGGGGGGAGAATGAAAAACTGTTTTTT. This translates into CASSPRGGENEKLFF.